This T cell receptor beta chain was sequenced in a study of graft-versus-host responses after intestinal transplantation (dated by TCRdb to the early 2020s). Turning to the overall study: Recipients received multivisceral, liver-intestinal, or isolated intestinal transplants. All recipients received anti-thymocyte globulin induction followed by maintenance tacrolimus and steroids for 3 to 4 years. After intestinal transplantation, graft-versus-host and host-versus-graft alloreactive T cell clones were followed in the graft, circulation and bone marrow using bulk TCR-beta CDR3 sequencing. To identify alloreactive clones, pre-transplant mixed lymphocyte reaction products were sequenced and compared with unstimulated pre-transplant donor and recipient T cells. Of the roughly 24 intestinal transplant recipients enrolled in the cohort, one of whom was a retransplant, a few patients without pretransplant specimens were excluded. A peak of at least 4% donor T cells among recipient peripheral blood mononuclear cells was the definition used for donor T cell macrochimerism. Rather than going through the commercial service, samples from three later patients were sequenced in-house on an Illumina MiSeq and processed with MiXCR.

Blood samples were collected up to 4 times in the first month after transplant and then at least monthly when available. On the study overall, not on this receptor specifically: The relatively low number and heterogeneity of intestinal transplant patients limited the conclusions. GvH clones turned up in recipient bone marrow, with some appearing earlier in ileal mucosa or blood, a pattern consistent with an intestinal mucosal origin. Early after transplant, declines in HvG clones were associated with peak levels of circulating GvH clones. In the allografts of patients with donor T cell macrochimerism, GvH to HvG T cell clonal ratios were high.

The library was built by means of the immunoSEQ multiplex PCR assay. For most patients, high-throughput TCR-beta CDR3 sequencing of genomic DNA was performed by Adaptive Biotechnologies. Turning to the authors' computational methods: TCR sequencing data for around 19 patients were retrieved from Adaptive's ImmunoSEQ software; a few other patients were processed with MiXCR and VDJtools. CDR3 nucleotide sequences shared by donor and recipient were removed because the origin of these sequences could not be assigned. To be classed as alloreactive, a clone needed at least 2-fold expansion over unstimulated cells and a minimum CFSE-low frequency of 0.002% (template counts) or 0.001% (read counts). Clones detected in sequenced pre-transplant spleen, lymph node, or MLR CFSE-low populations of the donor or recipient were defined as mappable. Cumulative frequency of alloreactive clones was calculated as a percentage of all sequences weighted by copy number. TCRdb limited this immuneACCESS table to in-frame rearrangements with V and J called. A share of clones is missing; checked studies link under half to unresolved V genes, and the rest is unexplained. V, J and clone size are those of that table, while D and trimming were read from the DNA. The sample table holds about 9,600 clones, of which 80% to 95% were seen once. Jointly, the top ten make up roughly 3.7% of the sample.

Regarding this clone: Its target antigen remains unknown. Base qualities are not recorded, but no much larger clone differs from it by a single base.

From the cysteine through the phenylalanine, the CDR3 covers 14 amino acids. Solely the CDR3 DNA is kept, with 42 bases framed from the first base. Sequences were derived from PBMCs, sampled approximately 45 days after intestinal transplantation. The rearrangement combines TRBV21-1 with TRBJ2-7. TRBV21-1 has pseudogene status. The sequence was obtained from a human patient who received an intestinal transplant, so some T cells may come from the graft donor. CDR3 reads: CASRAGTFTYEQYF. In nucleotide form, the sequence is TGTGCCAGCAGGGCCGGGACCTTCACCTACGAGCAGTACTTC.